The entry below gives a single T cell receptor (beta chain) sequence along with its context. The specificity of this receptor is unknown. No base quality information exists; no much larger clone differs at one position. CD4+ T cells from unexposed donors were collected before the COVID-19 pandemic (2011-2018). The EasySep CD4+ T cell isolation kit was used to isolate CD4+ T cells once the cultures had run for 10 to 11 days. As cell numbers permitted, CD4+ T cells from unexposed donors were tested for reactivity to SARS-CoV-2 S and N and to four common cold coronavirus spike pools. Each well held 1.5 million to 2.5 million PBMCs cultured in IMDM containing about 5% human AB serum and 10 IU/ml IL-2. Half of the culture medium was replaced with fresh IL-2-containing medium on days 3 and 7. In general, every peptide culture condition was set up in three replicate wells. Leukapheresis product for the unexposed donors was bought commercially. Ficoll-Paque PLUS gradient centrifugation was used to isolate PBMCs from leukapheresis product or whole blood. The PBMCs went either fresh into the expansion assay or into cryopreservation at -140 degrees C. The QIAamp Micro DNA Kit was used to extract genomic DNA from the CD4+ T cells.

Library preparation employed the immunoSEQ multiplex PCR assay. On the authors' methods: During preprocessing, nonproductive sequences were discarded, as were any CDR3s that did not begin with C, did not end with F or W, or were shorter than 7 amino acids. Antigen-specific clonotypes were called with the MANAFEST web app on the basis of expansion relative to the reference and to other culture wells. To be counted as positive, a clone had to show significant expansion compared with the reference culture, at an FDR below 0.05, in 2 of 3 replicate wells. To be called positive, a clone also had to show significant expansion compared with every other tandem well and an odds ratio greater than 5. CDR3 homology was measured as pairwise Levenshtein distance, computed with the stringdist R package after trimming three terminal residues from each end. TCRdb retrieved this table from immuneACCESS and kept in-frame rearrangements only. Not all clones are present; in checked studies, unresolved V genes account for under half, and no reason is known for the remainder. V and J calls and clone size are given by that table; D and trimming were obtained from the DNA. The sample table contains about 19,000 clones; only one count was recorded for around three quarters of them. The ten largest clones capture around a quarter of the sample.

This record comes from a study of CD4 T cells in relation to SARS-CoV-2 and coronaviruses (dated by TCRdb to the early 2020s). With respect to the entire study: In the ViraFEST assay, PBMCs were cultured with antigen for under 12 days, after which TCR beta CDR3s were sequenced to identify antigen-specific clonal expansions. HLA restriction was mapped for shared crossreactive spike epitopes using patient-derived lymphoblastoid cell lines. Samples from three pre-COVID donors and the naive versus memory experiments were sequenced with the Adaptive Biotechnologies TCR-sequencing kit; other data were Illumina-based. For other donors in the study, expansion assays were sequenced with a different, Illumina-based TCR-beta assay. At the level of individual TCR clonotypes, the study evaluated whether memory CD4+ T cells crossreact between the spike proteins of SARS-CoV-2 and those of common cold coronaviruses. An HIV-1 Nef peptide pool or a no-peptide culture served as the negative reference condition. Overall study results and their limits: Roughly 65% of donors had memory CD4+ clonotypes that crossrecognized SARS-CoV-2 and at least one common cold coronavirus spike. Compared with monoreactive clones, crossreactive clones had significantly weaker SARS-CoV-2-driven expansion, a result consistent with antigenic imprinting. The study was constrained by small numbers of patients and of tested TCRs. Because the crossreactivity analysis focused on spike protein, crossreactivity against other viral proteins was not assessed. No donor contributed both pre-pandemic and post-infection samples, which limited tracing the source of pre-existing responses.

Looking up the germline V gene yields CDR1 SGHRS and CDR2 YFSETQ. At the junction V is shortened by 4 bases and J by 4 bases, with 26 bases in between. From the cysteine through the phenylalanine, the CDR3 covers 18 amino acids. Just CDR3 DNA is preserved here, 54 bases in frame from base 1. Recombination connected TRBV5-1 to TRBJ1-2; TRBD1 is perhaps the D gene, given 6 matching bases. The sequence came from a human donor in good health. The sequencing input was CD4+ T cells from PBMCs, cultured in vitro. The DNA sequence follows: TGCGCCAGCAGCGAGACCGTACCGAGGACAGCTTCTAGCTATGGCTACACCTTC. Its protein reads: CASSETVPRTASSYGYTF.